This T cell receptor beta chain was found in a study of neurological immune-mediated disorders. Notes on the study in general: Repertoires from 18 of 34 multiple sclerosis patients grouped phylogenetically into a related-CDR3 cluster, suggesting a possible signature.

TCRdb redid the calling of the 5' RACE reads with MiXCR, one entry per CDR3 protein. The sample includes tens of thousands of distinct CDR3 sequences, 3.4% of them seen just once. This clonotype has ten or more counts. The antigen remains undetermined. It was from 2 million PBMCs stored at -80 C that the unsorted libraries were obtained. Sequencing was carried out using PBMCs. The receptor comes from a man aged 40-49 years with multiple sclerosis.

Here the CDR3 DNA reads TGTGCCAGCAGCCTGACTAGCGCCTACAATGAGCAGTTCTTC. Translated, it gives CASSLTSAYNEQFF. This chain links TRBV12-3 or TRBV12-4 with TRBJ2-1, with TRBD2 matching over 8 bases. The CDR3 contains 14 residues. J was trimmed by 2 bases and V by 6 bases; bases with no gene match: 3.